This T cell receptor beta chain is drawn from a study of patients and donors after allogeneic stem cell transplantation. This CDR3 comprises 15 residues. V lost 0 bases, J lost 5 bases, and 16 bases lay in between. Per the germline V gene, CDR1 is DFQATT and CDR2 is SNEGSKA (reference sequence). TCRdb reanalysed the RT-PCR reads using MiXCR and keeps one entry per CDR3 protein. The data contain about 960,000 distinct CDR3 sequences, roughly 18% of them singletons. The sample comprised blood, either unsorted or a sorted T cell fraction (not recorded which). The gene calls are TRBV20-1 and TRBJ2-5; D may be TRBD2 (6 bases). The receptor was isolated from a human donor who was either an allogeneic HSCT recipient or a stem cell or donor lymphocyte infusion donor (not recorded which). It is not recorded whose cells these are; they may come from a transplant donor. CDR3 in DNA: TGCAGTGCTAGAGATTGGAGGGAAGCGAAGGAGACCCAGTACTTC. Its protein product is CSARDWREAKETQYF.